This T cell receptor beta chain was obtained from a study of brain T cells in children with intractable seizures. Surgery cases with the highest brain T cell transcript signatures were chosen for sequencing. Libraries were prepared by immunoSEQ multiplex PCR; TCRdb keeps only in-frame clonotypes and omits some of them. This table has some 10,000 clones, approximately 69% appearing once. General study findings and limits: Absence of clones before surgery may stem from lower sequencing depth.

Only one count was recorded for this clone. Its specificity is not known. This sequence was found in a girl aged 2 to 10 with tuberous sclerosis and intractable seizures. The material sequenced was resected brain tissue, taken at surgery.

The CDR3 DNA reads as TGTGCCAGCAGCAGACCTGGGAGGAGCGGGGCTGCCTACGAGCAGTACTTC. Its protein is CASSRPGRSGAAYEQYF. V and J are TRBV2 and TRBJ2-7; 7 nucleotides agree with TRBD2. The V and J ends lost 6 bases and 2 bases, in that order; junction bases with no gene match: 16. The germline CDR1 and CDR2 sequences are SNHLY and FYNNEI. CDR3 length: 17 residues.